These 27 T cell receptor beta chains share one sample of origin, sequenced in a study of CD8+ T cells in alopecia areata. After isolation, RNA underwent reverse transcription to generate cDNA as the sequencing template. Profiling relied on immunoSEQ multiplex PCR, and the TCRdb table lists in-frame clones only, not all of them. Of approximately 150,000 clones detected, approximately 51% appear once; the ten largest clones hold 0.99%. The sequencing here drew on CD4+ T cells sorted from blood, taken at week 0. These receptors were taken from a human donor with alopecia areata.

This clone was detected a few times. The gene calls are TRBV6-5 and TRBJ2-1, with D perhaps TRBD2 (5 bases). V was cut by 8 bases and J by 10 bases, with 15 bases left in between. The CDR3 runs to 12 residues. Per germline, CDR1 MNHEY and CDR2 SVGAGI. The CDR3 loop is CASGLLRGEQFF. As DNA, the CDR3 is TGTGCCAGCGGACTCTTACGTGGGGAGCAGTTCTTC.

This clone was recorded many times. This rearrangement joins TRBV7-2 to TRBJ1-1; tentatively, D is TRBD1 (6 bases). Trimming removed 4 bases at V and 11 bases at J, with 20 bases between. This CDR3 spans 14 amino acids. CDR1 SGHTA and CDR2 FQGNSA come from the germline V gene. In DNA, the CDR3 is TGTGCCAGCAGCTACCAAGGTCAGGGGCGAGGGGCTTTCTTT. Translated: CASSYQGQGRGAFF. The full variable domain, with the rest looked up from reference TRBV7-2 and TRBJ1-1, is GAGVSQSPSNKVTEKGKDVELRCDPISGHTALYWYRQSLGQGLEFLIYFQGNSAPDKSGLPSDRFSAERTGGSVSTLTIQRTQQEDSAVYLCASSYQGQGRGAFFGQGTRLTVV.

The genes are TRBV7-9 and TRBJ1-3; D is uncertain. CDR3 length equals 14 residues. Trimming cost V 1 base and J 0 bases, with 4 bases left between them. In germline, CDR1 is SEHNR, CDR2 FQNEAQ (reference sequence). DNA for the CDR3: TGTGCCAGCAGCTTAGGGGGCTCTGGAAACACCATATATTTT. Protein: CASSLGGSGNTIYF.

This chain links TRBV30 with TRBJ2-3, with D uncertain. This CDR3 is 12 amino acids long. The V gene's germline CDR1 is GTSNPN and CDR2 SVGIG (reference sequence). V lost 2 bases and J 6 bases, leaving 9 bases between the germline ends. The CDR3 coding sequence is TGTGCCTGGAGTTCGACATCTGATACGCAGTATTTT. Residues: CAWSSTSDTQYF. Looking up the rest from reference TRBV30 and TRBJ2-3 gives the full variable domain: SQTIHQWPATLVQPVGSPLSLECTVEGTSNPNLYWYRQAAGRGLQLLFYSVGIGQISSEVPQNLSASRPQDRQFILSSKKLLLSDSGFYLCAWSSTSDTQYFGPGTRLTVL.

V gene TRBV20-1 combines with J gene TRBJ2-7; D not certain. The germline V gene encodes CDR1 DFQATT and CDR2 SNEGSKA (reference sequence). With 2 bases removed from V and 0 bases from J, the gap between germline ends came to 2 bases. The CDR3 contains 11 residues. CDR3: CSARSSYEQYF. The CDR3, as DNA: TGCAGTGCTAGAAGCTCCTACGAGCAGTACTTC.

This chain joins TRBV30 and TRBJ1-5, with D possibly matching TRBD1 (6 bases). V was shortened by 5 bases and J by 6 bases, with 17 bases between the two germline ends. The CDR3 is 14 residues long. The germline gives CDR1 GTSNPN, CDR2 SVGIG (reference sequence). The chain's CDR3 is CAWHSGANGQPQHF. The CDR3 region has the DNA TGTGCCTGGCACTCAGGGGCGAATGGTCAGCCCCAGCATTTT. Variable domain in full (rest from reference TRBV30 and TRBJ1-5): SQTIHQWPATLVQPVGSPLSLECTVEGTSNPNLYWYRQAAGRGLQLLFYSVGIGQISSEVPQNLSASRPQDRQFILSSKKLLLSDSGFYLCAWHSGANGQPQHFGDGTRLSIL.

This chain links TRBV29-1 with TRBJ1-1; D not resolved. The length of the CDR3 is 12 residues. The V gene's germline CDR1 is SQVTM and CDR2 ANQGSEA. Trimming took 4 bases from V and 0 from J, leaving 6 bases between them. The CDR3 DNA reads TGCAGCGTTGGACTTATGAACACTGAAGCTTTCTTT. Amino acids: CSVGLMNTEAFF.

The chain carries TRBV7-9 and TRBJ2-1; perhaps TRBD1 as D (7 bases). Per the germline V gene, CDR1 is SEHNR and CDR2 is FQNEAQ (reference sequence). Trimming stripped 0 bases from V and 5 bases from J, with 14 bases between. CDR3 length: 16 amino acids. CDR3 sequence: CASSLAGRGAHNEQFF. The CDR3 DNA follows: TGTGCCAGCAGCTTAGCGGGCAGGGGGGCCCACAATGAGCAGTTCTTC.

This chain links TRBV29-1 with TRBJ2-2, with D possibly matching TRBD1 (6 bases). The CDR3 is 15 amino acids. Germline V gives CDR1 SQVTM, CDR2 ANQGSEA. V was shortened by 4 bases and J by 1 base, with 13 bases between the two germline ends. The CDR3 DNA is TGCAGCGTTGCGCGCAGGGGCGGGAACACCGGGGAGCTGTTTTTT. Translating gives CSVARRGGNTGELFF.

There are a few counts of this clone. The chain links TRBV29-1 to TRBJ2-3; 10 positions match TRBD1. Germline values: CDR1 SQVTM, CDR2 ANQGSEA. The CDR3 is 14 amino acids. V lost 4 bases and J lost 4; bases outside the gene matches: 5. The CDR3 nucleotides read TGCAGCGTTGGGGCGGGGACAGGGGCAGATACGCAGTATTTT. Protein product: CSVGAGTGADTQYF.

On this clone: The junction shows a germline mismatch at one end, possibly a read error. The V gene is TRBV5-4, the J gene TRBJ2-6; TRBD2 aligns across 7 bases. Germline lookup yields CDR1 SGHNT and CDR2 YYREEE (reference sequence). The CDR3 sequence is 16 residues long. CDR3 nucleotide sequence: TGCGCCAGCAGCCTAACTAGCGTTATAGGGGCCAACGTCCTGACTTTC. Residues: CASSLTSVIGANVLTF.

The chain is built from TRBV7-9 and TRBJ1-4; D might be TRBD1 (5 bases). The CDR3 is made up of 15 amino acids. V was shortened by 2 bases and J by 5 bases, with 12 bases between the two germline ends. Germline CDR1 and CDR2: SEHNR and FQNEAQ (reference sequence). The CDR3 loop reads CASSLLRGENEKLFF. CDR3 nucleotides: TGTGCCAGCAGCTTACTGCGGGGGGAGAATGAAAAACTGTTTTTT. The variable domain in full, completed from reference TRBV7-9 and TRBJ1-4, reads DTGVSQNPRHKITKRGQNVTFRCDPISEHNRLYWYRQTLGQGPEFLTYFQNEAQLEKSRLLSDRFSAERPKGSFSTLEIQRTEQGDSAMYLCASSLLRGENEKLFFGSGTQLSVL.

The chain is built from TRBV10-3 and TRBJ2-3; D is perhaps TRBD1 (5 bases). Trimming left V 10 bases short and J 3 bases short, with 14 bases between. The CDR3 length is 13 residues. Germline V gives CDR1 ENHRY, CDR2 SYGVKD. CDR3 protein: CATRGQGTDTQYF. The CDR3 DNA follows: TGTGCCACCAGAGGTCAGGGAACAGATACGCAGTATTTT.

V gene TRBV29-1 combines with J gene TRBJ2-5; 12 bases fit TRBD2. The end of the DNA aligns better with TRBJ2-7, so the J call may be wrong. Germline V lookup: CDR1 SQVTM, CDR2 ANQGSEA. CDR3 length: 12 amino acids. The CDR3 loop reads CSVETSGSEQYF. The CDR3 DNA sequence: TGCAGCGTTGAGACTAGCGGGAGCGAGCAGTACTTC.

This chain connects TRBV6-5 to TRBJ2-1; no firm D call. This CDR3 spans 11 amino acids. Trimming took 6 bases from V and 9 from J, leaving 9 bases between them. The germline gives CDR1 MNHEY, CDR2 SVGAGI. The CDR3 nucleotides read TGTGCCAGCAGGTCCTTAGGTGAGCAGTTCTTC. This codes for CASRSLGEQFF.

The rearrangement joins TRBV30 to TRBJ1-4; D is undetermined. V was cut by 0 bases and J by 8 bases, with 7 bases left in between. Germline CDR1 reads GTSNPN; CDR2 reads SVGIG (reference sequence). CDR3 size: 12 residues. This chain's CDR3 is CAWSVAGEKLFF. The CDR3 nucleotides read TGTGCCTGGAGTGTAGCGGGGGAAAAACTGTTTTTT.

The chain couples TRBV7-2 to TRBJ2-2; TRBD2 might be the D (5 bases). V lost 2 bases and J 4 bases, leaving 11 bases between the germline ends. The CDR3 runs to 15 residues. Germline V gives CDR1 SGHTA, CDR2 FQGNSA. The CDR3 sequence is CASSLRGLVTGELFF. The CDR3 DNA reads TGTGCCAGCAGCTTACGGGGTCTAGTCACCGGGGAGCTGTTTTTT. Drawing the rest from reference TRBV7-2 and TRBJ2-2, the complete variable domain is GAGVSQSPSNKVTEKGKDVELRCDPISGHTALYWYRQSLGQGLEFLIYFQGNSAPDKSGLPSDRFSAERTGGSVSTLTIQRTQQEDSAVYLCASSLRGLVTGELFFGEGSRLTVL.

The V gene is TRBV10-3, the J gene TRBJ2-5; TRBD2 matches 15 bases. This CDR3 is built from 18 residues. Germline V gene data show CDR1 as ENHRY and CDR2 as SYGVKD. The J segment lost 3 bases and the V segment lost 10 bases, leaving 15 bases of the junction unmatched. The CDR3 DNA follows: TGTGCCAGCCGACCGGGACTAGCGGGAGGACGAGGGGAAGAGACCCAGTACTTC. Its translation: CASRPGLAGGRGEETQYF.

This chain links TRBV6-5 with TRBJ2-3; 10 bases map to TRBD2. The V and J ends lost 6 bases and 4 bases, in that order; junction bases with no gene match: 4. Germline V gives CDR1 MNHEY, CDR2 SVGAGI. The CDR3 length is 14 residues. CDR3 region: CASRASGSSDTQYF. DNA for the CDR3: TGTGCCAGCAGGGCTAGCGGGAGCTCAGATACGCAGTATTTT.

This clone was seen a handful of times. The chain couples TRBV6-5 to TRBJ2-4, with TRBD1 matching over 7 bases. Germline V CDR1 and CDR2: MNHEY, SVGAGI. The CDR3 totals 13 residues. V trimming: 5 bases; J trimming: 9 bases; junction bases outside the gene matches: 7. The CDR3 region has the DNA TGTGCCAGCAGTAGGACAGGCAGGGGCATTCAGTACTTC. Translating it yields CASSRTGRGIQYF.

J is TRBJ2-1 and V is TRBV7-9, with 13 nucleotides matching TRBD2. With V trimmed by 7 bases and J by 8 bases, 11 bases remained unmatched. The length of the CDR3 is 16 residues. Germline V gene lookup returns CDR1 SEHNR and CDR2 FQNEAQ (reference sequence). Here the CDR3 reads CASNKPGTSGTYEQFF. The CDR3 DNA reads TGTGCCAGCAACAAACCGGGGACTAGCGGGACCTATGAGCAGTTCTTC.

V gene TRBV7-8 combines with J gene TRBJ1-5, with D perhaps TRBD1 (5 bases). The germline gives CDR1 SGHVS, CDR2 FQNEAQ. The V gene lost 7 bases and the J gene lost 0 bases, with 19 bases spanning the gap. CDR3 length: 17 amino acids. CDR3 region: CASTPSGGRSSNQPQHF. The CDR3 nucleotides read TGTGCCAGCACCCCATCGGGGGGGAGAAGTAGCAATCAGCCCCAGCATTTT.

In its sample, this clone was seen a few times. J is TRBJ2-7 and V is TRBV7-2, with 7 positions matching TRBD1. Per germline, CDR1 SGHTA and CDR2 FQGNSA. The V gene end was trimmed by 0 bases and the J gene end by 5 bases; junction bases not matched to a gene: 7. This CDR3 has 15 amino acids. The CDR3 loop reads CASSLATDRFDEQYF. The CDR3 nucleotides read TGTGCCAGCAGCTTAGCGACGGACAGGTTCGACGAGCAGTACTTC. The complete variable domain, with remaining parts taken from reference TRBV7-2 and TRBJ2-7, reads GAGVSQSPSNKVTEKGKDVELRCDPISGHTALYWYRQSLGQGLEFLIYFQGNSAPDKSGLPSDRFSAERTGGSVSTLTIQRTQQEDSAVYLCASSLATDRFDEQYFGPGTRLTVT.

V is TRBV25-1 and J is TRBJ2-7; D is possibly TRBD2 (6 bases). The CDR3 is made up of 18 amino acids. Deletions cut 5 bases from V and 0 bases from J, with 23 bases between. Germline V gives CDR1 MGHDK, CDR2 SYGVNS. The CDR3 nucleotides are TGTGCCAGCAGTCCCCCGGCTGTTAGCGGCTGGAGCTCCTACGAGCAGTACTTC. Its translation is CASSPPAVSGWSSYEQYF.

The rearrangement joins TRBV28 to TRBJ2-1; possibly TRBD1 for D (7 bases). Germline V gives CDR1 MDHEN, CDR2 SYDVKM. Trimming pared 5 bases from V and 0 bases from J, leaving 11 bases between. The CDR3 spans 15 residues. The CDR3 loop reads CASSVQGGSYNEQFF. CDR3 nucleotides: TGTGCCAGCAGTGTCCAGGGGGGCTCCTACAATGAGCAGTTCTTC.

The chain carries TRBV9 and TRBJ1-2; tentative D call: TRBD1 (5 bases). Germline V gives CDR1 SGDLS, CDR2 YYNGEE. With 0 bases removed from V and 5 bases from J, the gap between germline ends came to 11 bases. The CDR3 runs to 14 residues. The CDR3 DNA reads as TGTGCCAGCAGCGTAGAGAGAGCAGGGTATGGCTACACCTTC. This sequence encodes CASSVERAGYGYTF.

This clone has only one observation. The chain links TRBV30 to TRBJ2-7; D may correspond to TRBD1 or TRBD2 (5 bases each). There are 11 residues in the CDR3. Germline lookup yields CDR1 GTSNPN and CDR2 SVGIG (reference sequence). Trimming shortened V by 5 bases and J by 6 bases, and 11 bases separated the two germline ends. The CDR3 nucleotides read TGTGCCTGGGAGGCTGGGACCGAGCAGTACTTC. Its translation: CAWEAGTEQYF.